Listed here are 19 T cell receptor beta chains from one sample, sequenced in a study of T cell repertoires in cytomegalovirus infection. TCRdb itself ran the reads through MiXCR, one entry per CDR3 protein. This sample has around 270,000 distinct CDR3 sequences, with approximately 9.1% found just once. Specimen: PBMCs. Receptors were obtained from a human donor in good health (CMV status not recorded). Some clones in this sample may be carry-over from other donors' samples.

This clonotype occurred many times. CDR3 coding DNA: TGTGCCAGCAGCAATATAGCGGGTCGTGAAGCCCAGTACTTC. Its protein is CASSNIAGREAQYF. This sequence joins TRBV7-6 and TRBJ2-5; 7 bases are shared with TRBD2. V lost 5 bases, J lost 9 bases, and 12 bases stayed unmatched. Germline assignment: CDR1 SGHVS and CDR2 FNYEAQ. The CDR3 is 14 amino acids.

This clonotype was counted many times. The V and J genes are TRBV6-2 or TRBV6-3 and TRBJ2-3; D is undetermined. CDR3 size: 15 residues. Trimming left V 0 bases short and J 6 bases short, with 13 bases between. Germline V gene lookup returns CDR1 MNHEY and CDR2 SVGEGT. This chain's CDR3 is CASSYSFQVADTQYF. CDR3 bases: TGTGCCAGCAGTTACTCGTTTCAGGTGGCCGATACGCAGTATTTT.

This clonotype has a count of ten or more. The V and J genes are TRBV18 and TRBJ1-5; TRBD1 aligns across 10 bases. CDR3 length: 16 amino acids. The germline CDR1 and CDR2 sequences are KGHSH and LQKENI. The junction had 2 bases not matched to a gene; V was cut back by 1 base and J by 2 bases. CDR3 residues: CASSPRGTGGNQPQHF. In nucleotides, the CDR3 is TGTGCCAGCTCACCACGCGGGACAGGGGGCAATCAGCCCCAGCATTTT. Full variable domain (rest looked up from reference TRBV18 and TRBJ1-5): NAGVMQNPRHLVRRRGQEARLRCSPMKGHSHVYWYRQLPEEGLKFMVYLQKENIIDESGMPKERFSAEFPKEGPSILRIQQVVRGDSAAYFCASSPRGTGGNQPQHFGDGTRLSIL.

This clonotype was detected a few times. V usage is TRBV7-9 and J usage is TRBJ1-1, with no clear D. Germline CDR1 SEHNR, CDR2 FQNEAQ (reference sequence). Trimming took off 5 bases at V and 3 bases at J, with 10 bases between the two ends. CDR3 size: 13 residues. The CDR3 loop reads CASSINSDTEAFF. In DNA form, the CDR3 reads TGTGCCAGCAGCATAAACAGTGACACTGAAGCTTTCTTT.

The CDR3 loop is CATSRPSGGLRTEAFF. The CDR3 DNA reads as TGTGCCACCAGCAGACCGTCGGGGGGGCTGAGGACTGAAGCTTTCTTT. The rearrangement links TRBV15 to TRBJ1-1, with TRBD1 as a possible D gene (6 bases). Trimming took 2 bases from V and 5 from J, leaving 18 bases between them. CDR1 and CDR2 from the germline V gene are LNHNV and YYDKDF (reference sequence). This CDR3 is built from 16 residues. Using reference TRBV15 and TRBJ1-1 for the parts outside the CDR3, the full variable domain is DAMVIQNPRYQVTQFGKPVTLSCSQTLNHNVMYWYQQKSSQAPKLLFHYYDKDFNNEADTPDNFQSRRPNTSFCFLDIRSPGLGDTAMYLCATSRPSGGLRTEAFFGQGTRLTVV.

This clonotype was seen ten or more times. The rearrangement joins TRBV7-2 to TRBJ1-1; TRBD1 is a possible D gene (6 bases). V was cut by 8 bases and J by 4 bases, with 17 bases left in between. The CDR3 loop spans 14 amino acids. Germline CDR1 SGHTA, CDR2 FQGNSA. CDR3: CASGAGGPFTEAFF. As DNA, the CDR3 is TGTGCCAGCGGGGCGGGGGGGCCCTTCACTGAAGCTTTCTTT.

This clonotype was seen many times. The V call is TRBV7-9, the J call TRBJ2-5; 14 nucleotides align to TRBD2. V was pared by 5 bases and J by 4 bases, with 9 bases of the junction left unmatched. The germline V gene has CDR1 SEHNR and CDR2 FQNEAQ (reference sequence). The CDR3 is 17 residues long. CDR3 DNA: TGTGCCAGCAGCCAACCGGGACTAGCGGGAGAGGGAGAGACCCAGTACTTC. Its translation: CASSQPGLAGEGETQYF.

This clonotype was recorded at least ten times. This chain connects TRBV30 to TRBJ2-7; tentative D call: TRBD2 (5 bases). Trimming pared 8 bases from V and 11 bases from J, leaving 22 bases between. The CDR3 is made up of 12 amino acids. Germline CDR1 GTSNPN, CDR2 SVGIG (reference sequence). The CDR3 spells CAISKSRGWEYF. For the CDR3, the DNA is TGTGCCATTTCAAAGTCCCGGGGATGGGAGTACTTC. Based on the CDR3 plus reference TRBV30 and TRBJ2-7, the full variable domain is SQTIHQWPATLVQPVGSPLSLECTVEGTSNPNLYWYRQAAGRGLQLLFYSVGIGQISSEVPQNLSASRPQDRQFILSSKKLLLSDSGFYLCAISKSRGWEYFGPGTRLTVT.

Many counts were recorded for this clonotype. The V call is TRBV7-2, the J call TRBJ2-7; D may be TRBD2 (6 bases). CDR1 and CDR2 (germline): SGHTA, FQGNSA. Trimming took off 3 bases at V and 2 bases at J, with 11 bases between the two ends. CDR3 length: 14 amino acids. CDR3 sequence reads: CASSLRDAPYEQYF. Written as DNA, the CDR3 is TGTGCCAGCAGCTTGCGGGACGCACCCTACGAGCAGTACTTC. The full variable domain, its missing parts supplied by reference TRBV7-2 and TRBJ2-7, is GAGVSQSPSNKVTEKGKDVELRCDPISGHTALYWYRQSLGQGLEFLIYFQGNSAPDKSGLPSDRFSAERTGGSVSTLTIQRTQQEDSAVYLCASSLRDAPYEQYFGPGTRLTVT.

This clonotype has a handful of counts. The rearrangement uses TRBV6-2 or TRBV6-3 and TRBJ2-1, with 10 positions matching TRBD2. CDR1 MNHEY and CDR2 SVGEGT come from the germline V gene. J was trimmed by 7 bases and V by 6 bases; bases with no gene match: 12. This CDR3 is built from 16 residues. DNA for the CDR3: TGTGCCAGCAGCCTACTAGCCCAGCGGGGGGGGAATGAGCAGTTCTTC. As protein: CASSLLAQRGGNEQFF.

This clonotype has only a few counts. The genes are TRBV7-9 and TRBJ1-3; no firm D call. V lost 1 base to trimming and J lost 0 bases, with 7 bases between them. Germline-derived CDR1 and CDR2 are SEHNR and FQNEAQ (reference sequence). There are 15 residues in the CDR3. Written as DNA, the CDR3 is TGTGCCAGCAGCTTAGTAACGGGCTCTGGAAACACCATATATTTT. As protein: CASSLVTGSGNTIYF.

This clonotype has more than one count but fewer than ten. The rearrangement uses TRBV2 and TRBJ1-2, with a weak D call TRBD1 (5 bases). CDR3 length: 13 residues. The germline V gene encodes CDR1 SNHLY and CDR2 FYNNEI. V was cut by 2 bases and J by 8 bases, with 12 bases left in between. This CDR3 is CASSEMRGWGYTF. In DNA, the CDR3 is TGTGCCAGCAGTGAAATGAGGGGATGGGGCTACACCTTC.

The chain joins TRBV10-2 to TRBJ1-1; 7 bases map to TRBD1. The CDR3 loop spans 12 amino acids. Trimming removed 6 bases from V and 6 bases from J; junction bases left unmatched: 4. The germline gives CDR1 WSHSY, CDR2 SAAADI. The CDR3 DNA reads as TGCGCCAGCAGCCGACAGGGCTCTGAAGCTTTCTTT. Protein product: CASSRQGSEAFF.

This clonotype was counted ten times or more. The J gene is TRBJ2-2, the V gene TRBV7-2, with D perhaps matching TRBD1 or TRBD2 (6 bases each). Germline CDR1 SGHTA, CDR2 FQGNSA. The CDR3 runs to 15 residues. With 3 bases removed from V and 4 bases from J, the gap between germline ends came to 12 bases. The CDR3 DNA reads as TGTGCCAGCAGCTTCGGGGGCAGGGCCACCGGGGAGCTGTTTTTT. This codes for CASSFGGRATGELFF.

This clonotype was detected many times. The V and J genes are TRBV7-2 and TRBJ2-5; 7 bases align to TRBD1. V dropped 7 bases and J dropped 2; count of bases not matched to a gene: 7. Per the germline V gene, CDR1 is SGHTA and CDR2 is FQGNSA. The CDR3 contains 14 residues. This chain's CDR3 is CASTYRTGQETQYF. Written as DNA, the CDR3 is TGTGCCAGCACCTACCGGACAGGACAAGAGACCCAGTACTTC.

In this sample, this clonotype turned up many times. The V gene is TRBV6-2 or TRBV6-3, the J gene TRBJ2-2; 12 bases fit TRBD1. Trimming at V came to 8 bases and at J to 4 bases, leaving 2 bases not matched to a gene. This CDR3 contains 14 residues. In germline, CDR1 is MNHEY, CDR2 SVGEGT. Here the CDR3 reads CASGTGGVTGELFF. The CDR3, as DNA: TGTGCCAGCGGGACAGGGGGCGTCACCGGGGAGCTGTTTTTT.

There are many counts of this clonotype. The chain joins TRBV7-2 to TRBJ1-6, with D maybe TRBD1 (6 bases). This CDR3 region has 15 residues. CDR1 is SGHTA, CDR2 FQGNSA, per germline. V gave up 4 bases and J gave up 7 bases, with 14 bases separating them. Written as DNA, the CDR3 is TGTGCCAGCAGCTCGAGCGGGACACCGAATTCACCCCTCCACTTT. Protein product: CASSSSGTPNSPLHF. The variable domain in full, completed from reference TRBV7-2 and TRBJ1-6, reads GAGVSQSPSNKVTEKGKDVELRCDPISGHTALYWYRQSLGQGLEFLIYFQGNSAPDKSGLPSDRFSAERTGGSVSTLTIQRTQQEDSAVYLCASSSSGTPNSPLHFGNGTRLTVT.

The V and J genes are TRBV20-1 and TRBJ2-7; 8 bases match TRBD1. Germline V CDR1 and CDR2: DFQATT, SNEGSKA (reference sequence). J gave up 4 bases and V 3 bases, and 2 bases lay outside the gene matches. CDR3 size: 12 residues. The CDR3 nucleotides read TGCAGTGCTAGGAACAGGGGGTACGAGCAGTACTTC. Protein: CSARNRGYEQYF.

The gene calls are TRBV14 and TRBJ2-1; 8 positions match TRBD2. V was pared by 1 base and J by 8 bases, with 7 bases of the junction left unmatched. The V gene's germline CDR1 is SGHDN and CDR2 FVKESK. This CDR3 contains 15 residues. The CDR3 DNA sequence: TGTGCCAGCAGCCAAGTTCCGGGACTAGGGGATGAGCAGTTCTTC. Its translation is CASSQVPGLGDEQFF.